The next 27 T cell receptor beta chains were all read from a single sample in a study of cytomegalovirus exposure and HLA in healthy donors. PCR was performed using 60 Vbeta and 13 Jbeta primers. Method: immunoSEQ multiplex PCR; TCRdb's copy keeps in-frame clones and lacks some. The table lists approximately 170,000 clones, around 76% of them singletons. Sequenced sample: PBMCs. The source is a woman between 40 and 50 years old in good health and CMV-seronegative.

The chain combines TRBV18 with TRBJ1-2; 8 nucleotides line up with TRBD1. The V gene's germline CDR1 is KGHSH and CDR2 LQKENI. CDR3 length: 14 amino acids. Unmatched junction bases numbered 2, after V lost 2 bases and J lost 3 bases. The CDR3 sequence: CASSPTGQDYGYTF. DNA for the CDR3: TGTGCCAGCTCACCAACGGGACAGGACTATGGCTACACCTTC.

The chain employs TRBV9 and TRBJ2-3; 14 bases map to TRBD2. Germline CDR1 is SGDLS and CDR2 is YYNGEE. The CDR3 runs to 16 residues. V gave up 3 bases and J gave up 5 bases; unmatched junction bases: 5. This chain's CDR3 is CASSGLAGGAVDTQYF. The CDR3 region has the DNA TGTGCCAGCAGCGGACTAGCGGGAGGGGCGGTAGATACGCAGTATTTT.

The chain joins TRBV27 to TRBJ1-2; a possible D gene is TRBD1 (5 bases). CDR3 size: 15 residues. Germline lookup yields CDR1 MNHEY and CDR2 SMNVEV (reference sequence). Trimming removed 3 bases at V and 4 bases at J, with 15 bases between. This chain's CDR3 is CASSFRGEGSYGYTF. The CDR3 nucleotides read TGTGCCAGCAGTTTTCGAGGGGAGGGATCCTATGGCTACACCTTC.

For this clone: At the DNA level, this CDR3 is encoded by other sequences in the same sample as well. The chain links TRBV5-1 to TRBJ1-1; a weak D match, TRBD1 (6 bases). The CDR3 runs 15 residues. Trimming removed 0 bases from V and 5 bases from J, with 14 bases in between. The germline gives CDR1 SGHRS, CDR2 YFSETQ. CDR3 amino acids: CASSLVGGADTEAFF. The CDR3 bases are TGCGCCAGCAGCTTGGTGGGGGGGGCGGATACTGAAGCTTTCTTT. Complete variable domain (other parts from reference TRBV5-1 and TRBJ1-1): KAGVTQTPRYLIKTRGQQVTLSCSPISGHRSVSWYQQTPGQGLQFLFEYFSETQRNKGNFPGRFSGRQFSNSRSEMNVSTLELGDSALYLCASSLVGGADTEAFFGQGTRLTVV.

The chain has TRBV28 and TRBJ2-4; 10 bases are shared with TRBD1. Germline CDR1 MDHEN, CDR2 SYDVKM. The V segment lost 4 bases and the J segment 6 bases; nucleotides outside the gene matches: 6. CDR3 size: 15 residues. The CDR3 bases are TGTGCCAGCAGTTCCCGGGACAGGGGCTTAAACATTCAGTACTTC. Translated: CASSSRDRGLNIQYF.

The chain combines TRBV19 with TRBJ2-6; 7 nucleotides align to TRBD1. Unmatched junction bases numbered 5, after V lost 3 bases and J lost 0 bases. Looked up from germline, CDR1 is LNHDA and CDR2 is SQIVND (reference sequence). The CDR3 loop spans 17 amino acids. The CDR3 sequence: CASSIGTESSGANVLTF. CDR3 sequence (DNA): TGTGCCAGTAGTATCGGGACAGAGAGCTCTGGGGCCAACGTCCTGACTTTC.

This clone was recorded only once. The rearrangement joins TRBV29-1 to TRBJ2-3; TRBD2 agrees at 9 bases. With 6 bases clipped from V and 2 bases from J, the junction kept 6 bases outside the gene matches. The CDR3 extends over 14 amino acids. Per the germline V gene, CDR1 is SQVTM and CDR2 is ANQGSEA. CDR3 DNA: TGCAGCGTCCGACTAGCGGACTTCACAGATACGCAGTATTTT. The encoded protein is CSVRLADFTDTQYF.

This sequence joins TRBV5-1 and TRBJ2-2; a weak D match, TRBD1 (6 bases). The CDR3 covers 16 residues. Trimming removed 0 bases at V and 5 bases at J, with 14 bases between. From germline, CDR1 is SGHRS and CDR2 YFSETQ. The CDR3 spells CASSLATGLGTGELFF. CDR3 nucleotides: TGCGCCAGCAGCTTGGCAACAGGGTTGGGAACCGGGGAGCTGTTTTTT. The full variable domain, rest sourced from reference TRBV5-1 and TRBJ2-2, is KAGVTQTPRYLIKTRGQQVTLSCSPISGHRSVSWYQQTPGQGLQFLFEYFSETQRNKGNFPGRFSGRQFSNSRSEMNVSTLELGDSALYLCASSLATGLGTGELFFGEGSRLTVL.

This rearrangement joins TRBV28 to TRBJ1-4; the D gene is possibly TRBD1 (6 bases). V was cut by 6 bases and J by 6 bases, with 11 bases left in between. Germline V gives CDR1 MDHEN, CDR2 SYDVKM. The CDR3 length is 13 residues. The CDR3, as DNA: TGTGCCAGCAGACAGGGAAGGGATGAAAAACTGTTTTTT. Encoded protein: CASRQGRDEKLFF.

This chain uses TRBV9 with TRBJ2-2, with D tentatively TRBD2 (5 bases). The CDR3 length is 15 residues. V was clipped by 3 bases and J by 2 bases, with 11 bases between them. Germline V gene data show CDR1 as SGDLS and CDR2 as YYNGEE. CDR3 sequence: CASSGLALNTGELFF. CDR3 DNA sequence: TGTGCCAGCAGCGGGCTAGCCCTTAACACCGGGGAGCTGTTTTTT.

J is TRBJ2-1 and V is TRBV5-4, with D maybe TRBD2 (6 bases). The CDR3 spans 15 residues. Deletions cut 2 bases from V and 3 bases from J, with 12 bases between. Germline assignment: CDR1 SGHNT and CDR2 YYREEE (reference sequence). CDR3 nucleotides: TGTGCCAGCAGCTTTAACTTCGGGGGCTACAATGAGCAGTTCTTC. It yields the protein CASSFNFGGYNEQFF.

DNA of the CDR3: TGTGCCAGTAGTCCCGGACAGGCCTACGAGCAGTACTTC. Its protein is CASSPGQAYEQYF. V usage is TRBV19 and J usage is TRBJ2-7, with 7 bases identical to TRBD1. The CDR3 has 13 amino acids. Per germline, CDR1 LNHDA and CDR2 SQIVND (reference sequence). Germline trimming cut 5 bases from V and 2 bases from J; bases unmatched to any gene: 3.

The chain is built from TRBV5-4 and TRBJ2-2, with 10 bases matching TRBD2. CDR1 SGHNT and CDR2 YYREEE come from the germline V gene (reference sequence). V gave up 1 base and J gave up 7 bases; unmatched junction bases: 10. The CDR3 is 17 amino acids. The CDR3 loop reads CASSLMPSGSMDGELFF. The CDR3 bases are TGTGCCAGCAGCTTGATGCCTAGCGGGAGTATGGACGGGGAGCTGTTTTTT.

This chain links TRBV6-1 with TRBJ1-1, with TRBD1 as a possible D gene (5 bases). The V gene's germline CDR1 is MNHNS and CDR2 SASEGT. V dropped 0 bases and J dropped 5 bases, with 19 bases sitting between them. The CDR3 has 17 amino acids. CDR3 residues: CASSEALVLTRGTEAFF. The CDR3 DNA is TGTGCCAGCAGTGAAGCGCTTGTGCTCACTCGGGGGACTGAAGCTTTCTTT.

This clone has just one count. The chain combines TRBV7-9 with TRBJ2-1; D is unclear. Trimming pared 4 bases from V and 3 bases from J, leaving 13 bases between. The CDR3 totals 15 residues. Germline V gene lookup returns CDR1 SEHNR and CDR2 FQNEAQ (reference sequence). For the CDR3, the DNA is TGTGCCAGCAGCTCGGTTTTAGATGACTACAATGAGCAGTTCTTC. Protein product: CASSSVLDDYNEQFF.

The genes are TRBV5-1 and TRBJ2-3; 7 nucleotides align to TRBD2. This CDR3 has 13 amino acids. Germline assignment: CDR1 SGHRS and CDR2 YFSETQ. Losses at the gene ends were 2 bases for V and 5 bases for J; bases not matched to a gene: 2. The CDR3 here is CASSFWEGDTQYF. In DNA form, the CDR3 reads TGCGCCAGCAGCTTTTGGGAGGGAGATACGCAGTATTTT. Full variable domain (outside the CDR3, taken from reference TRBV5-1 and TRBJ2-3): KAGVTQTPRYLIKTRGQQVTLSCSPISGHRSVSWYQQTPGQGLQFLFEYFSETQRNKGNFPGRFSGRQFSNSRSEMNVSTLELGDSALYLCASSFWEGDTQYFGPGTRLTVL.

The V gene is TRBV10-3, the J gene TRBJ1-4, with 9 bases lining up with TRBD1. Germline-derived CDR1 and CDR2 are ENHRY and SYGVKD. The CDR3 has 14 residues. Trimming at V came to 5 bases and at J to 6 bases, leaving 4 bases not matched to a gene. This chain's CDR3 is CAISPTGGDEKLFF. The CDR3 DNA sequence: TGTGCCATCAGTCCGACAGGGGGTGATGAAAAACTGTTTTTT.

The chain combines TRBV13 with TRBJ1-2, with D hard to call. Germline CDR1 is PRHDT and CDR2 is FYEKMQ (reference sequence). The CDR3 sequence is 14 residues long. Trimming cost V 0 bases and J 7 bases, with 12 bases left between them. The CDR3 spells CASSLGGVIRGYTF. The CDR3 nucleotides read TGTGCCAGCAGCTTAGGCGGGGTAATACGTGGCTACACCTTC.

The chain links TRBV6-5 to TRBJ1-4; a possible D gene is TRBD1 (5 bases). Germline CDR1 and CDR2: MNHEY and SVGAGI. This CDR3 is built from 16 residues. Trimming shortened V by 2 bases and J by 3 bases, and 13 bases separated the two germline ends. The CDR3 DNA reads TGTGCCAGCAGTTACGGACCGACAGATGCTAATGAAAAACTGTTTTTT. Protein: CASSYGPTDANEKLFF.

This chain connects TRBV27 to TRBJ1-5; TRBD1 might be the D (6 bases). Trimming pared 7 bases from V and 1 base from J, leaving 20 bases between. Germline values: CDR1 MNHEY, CDR2 SMNVEV (reference sequence). This CDR3 contains 17 residues. CDR3 nucleotides: TGTGCCAGCACCCAAGGGGAAGGACAGAAAAGCAATCAGCCCCAGCATTTT. This codes for CASTQGEGQKSNQPQHF.

The chain carries TRBV6-5 and TRBJ1-2, with D maybe TRBD1 (6 bases). V lost 4 bases and J lost 8, with 14 bases in between. The CDR3 has 13 residues. Germline V gene data show CDR1 as MNHEY and CDR2 as SVGAGI. The CDR3 protein is CASSSGGARGYTF. In nucleotides, the CDR3 is TGTGCCAGCAGTTCGGGGGGCGCGAGGGGCTACACCTTC.

The J gene is TRBJ2-7, the V gene TRBV11-2; the match to TRBD2 covers 10 bases. Trimming removed 5 bases from V and 5 bases from J; junction bases left unmatched: 12. CDR1 is SGHAT, CDR2 FQNNGV, per germline. CDR3 length equals 16 residues. This chain's CDR3 is CASSPKPLAGMNEQYF. DNA for the CDR3: TGTGCCAGCAGCCCCAAGCCACTAGCGGGAATGAACGAGCAGTACTTC.

The chain has TRBV7-9 and TRBJ1-1; the match to TRBD1 covers 7 bases. J gave up 1 base and V 2 bases, and 4 bases lay outside the gene matches. The CDR3 length is 15 residues. Per the germline V gene, CDR1 is SEHNR and CDR2 is FQNEAQ (reference sequence). The DNA for the CDR3 is TGTGCCAGCAGCTTACCGGGACAGCCGAACACTGAAGCTTTCTTT. It yields the protein CASSLPGQPNTEAFF. The full variable domain, in which reference TRBV7-9 and TRBJ1-1 provide the parts outside the CDR3, is DTGVSQNPRHKITKRGQNVTFRCDPISEHNRLYWYRQTLGQGPEFLTYFQNEAQLEKSRLLSDRFSAERPKGSFSTLEIQRTEQGDSAMYLCASSLPGQPNTEAFFGQGTRLTVV.

This chain connects TRBV9 to TRBJ2-2; D gene ambiguous. Germline CDR1 is SGDLS and CDR2 is YYNGEE. Trimming stripped 0 bases from V and 0 bases from J, with 9 bases between. The CDR3 runs 16 residues. CDR3 DNA sequence: TGTGCCAGCAGCGTAGCGGGTCTAGCGAACACCGGGGAGCTGTTTTTT. Its translation: CASSVAGLANTGELFF. Full variable domain (rest looked up from reference TRBV9 and TRBJ2-2): DSGVTQTPKHLITATGQRVTLRCSPRSGDLSVYWYQQSLDQGLQFLIQYYNGEERAKGNILERFSAQQFPDLHSELNLSSLELGDSALYFCASSVAGLANTGELFFGEGSRLTVL.

This chain joins TRBV7-9 and TRBJ2-7; 14 positions agree with TRBD2. V dropped 5 bases and J dropped 3; count of bases not matched to a gene: 3. The CDR3 length is 15 residues. Germline V gives CDR1 SEHNR, CDR2 FQNEAQ (reference sequence). The CDR3 here is CASSAGTSGSYEQYF. For the CDR3, the DNA is TGTGCCAGCAGCGCTGGGACTAGCGGGAGCTACGAGCAGTACTTC.

The V and J genes are TRBV7-6 and TRBJ1-1, with 7 bases that match TRBD1. Germline-derived CDR1 and CDR2 are SGHVS and FNYEAQ. V shed 1 base, J shed 5 bases, and the junction held 7 bases outside the gene matches. This CDR3 has 15 residues. The CDR3 DNA is TGTGCCAGCAGCTTAGGAGGAGGGGGCGGGACTGAAGCTTTCTTT. This sequence encodes CASSLGGGGGTEAFF.

The chain recombines TRBV28 with TRBJ2-2; the match to TRBD2 covers 9 bases. The length of the CDR3 is 17 residues. Trimming cost V 3 bases and J 5 bases; bases outside gene matches: 10. Germline-derived CDR1 and CDR2 are MDHEN and SYDVKM. Written as DNA, the CDR3 is TGTGCCAGCAGTTTCCGCCGAAGGACTAGCGATACCGGGGAGCTGTTTTTT. Translation: CASSFRRRTSDTGELFF.